The present TCR beta chain was sequenced within a study of blood T cell repertoires in COVID-19. Study information: T cells, B-cell-depleted T cells, or PBMCs provided the cDNA or gDNA that served as material.

Germline CDR1 and CDR2: SEHNR and FQNEAQ (reference sequence). This CDR3 is 17 amino acids long. The V and J ends lost 6 bases and 0 bases respectively, with 15 bases between them. Sequencing used immunoSEQ multiplex PCR; TCRdb keeps in-frame clones, though not all of them. The sample contains some 240,000 clones, 92% of which appear only once. The receptor's source is a man aged 55 to 69 with COVID-19, enrolled during active disease. V and J are TRBV7-9 and TRBJ1-6, with D maybe TRBD1 (6 bases). Sequencing used peripheral blood. CDR3 sequence: CASRWDTPSSYNSPLHF. The CDR3 nucleotides are TGTGCCAGCAGGTGGGACACACCGAGCTCCTATAATTCACCCCTCCACTTT.